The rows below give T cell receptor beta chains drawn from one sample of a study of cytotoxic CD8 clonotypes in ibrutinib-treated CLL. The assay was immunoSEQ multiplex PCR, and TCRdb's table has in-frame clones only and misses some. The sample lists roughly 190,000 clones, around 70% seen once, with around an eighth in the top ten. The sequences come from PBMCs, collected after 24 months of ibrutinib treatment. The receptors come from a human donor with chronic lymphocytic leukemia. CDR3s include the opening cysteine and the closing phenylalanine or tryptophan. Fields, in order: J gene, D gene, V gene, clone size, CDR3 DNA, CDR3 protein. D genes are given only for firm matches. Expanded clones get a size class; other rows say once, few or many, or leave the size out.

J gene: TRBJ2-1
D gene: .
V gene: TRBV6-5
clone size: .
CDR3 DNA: TGTGCCAGTAGGGGGAGGAGGTACAATGAGCAGTTCTTC
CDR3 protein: CASRGRRYNEQFF

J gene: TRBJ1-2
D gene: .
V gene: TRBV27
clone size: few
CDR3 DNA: TGTGCCAGCAGTCCCGGCCGACCGACGGCCAGTGGCTACACCTTC
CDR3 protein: CASSPGRPTASGYTF

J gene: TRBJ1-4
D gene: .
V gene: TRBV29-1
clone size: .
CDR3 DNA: TGCAGCGTTGGGACCCCCGGTGGCGAAAAACTGTTTTTT
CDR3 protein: CSVGTPGGEKLFF

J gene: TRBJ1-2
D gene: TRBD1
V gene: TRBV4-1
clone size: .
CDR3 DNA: TGCGCCAGCAGCCACAATGGCCGGGACAGACGGCCCTATGGCTACACCTTC
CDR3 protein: CASSHNGRDRRPYGYTF

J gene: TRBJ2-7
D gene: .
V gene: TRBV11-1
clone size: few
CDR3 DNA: TGTGCCAGCAGCTTAGACCTCCCATCCTACGAGCAGTACTTC
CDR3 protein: CASSLDLPSYEQYF

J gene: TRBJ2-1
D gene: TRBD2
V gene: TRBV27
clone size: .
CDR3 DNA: TGTGCCAGCAGTACGACCAGGGTCGGGGGGTACAATGAGCAGTTCTTC
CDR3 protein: CASSTTRVGGYNEQFF

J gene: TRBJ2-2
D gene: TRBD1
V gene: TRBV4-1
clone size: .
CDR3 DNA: TGCGCCAGCAGCCCCCGGGACAGGGGACGAGGCGGGACCGGGGAGCTGTTTTTT
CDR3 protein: CASSPRDRGRGGTGELFF

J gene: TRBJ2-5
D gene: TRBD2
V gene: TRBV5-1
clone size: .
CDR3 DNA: TGCGCCAGCAGCTTTACTAGCGGGAGGGGTGAGACCCAGTACTTC
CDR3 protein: CASSFTSGRGETQYF

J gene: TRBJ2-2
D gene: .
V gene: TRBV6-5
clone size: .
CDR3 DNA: TGTGCCAGCACCTTGGCGGGAAGTGGCACCGGGGAGCTGTTTTTT
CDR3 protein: CASTLAGSGTGELFF

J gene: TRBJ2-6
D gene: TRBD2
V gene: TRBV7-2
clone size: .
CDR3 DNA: TGTGCCAGCAGGCCTCAACTAGCGGACGATAGCTCTGGGGCCAACGTCCTGACTTTC
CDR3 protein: CASRPQLADDSSGANVLTF

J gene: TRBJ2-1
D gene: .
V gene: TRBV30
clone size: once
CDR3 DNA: TGTGCCGGATATGGAGGGAGTTTATGGACAGAGGCTAATGAGCAGTTCTTC
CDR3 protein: CAGYGGSLWTEANEQFF

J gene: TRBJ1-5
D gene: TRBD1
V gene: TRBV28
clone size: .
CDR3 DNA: TGTGCCAGCAGTACCCGGGACAGGGTCAATCAGCCCCAGCATTTT
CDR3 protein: CASSTRDRVNQPQHF

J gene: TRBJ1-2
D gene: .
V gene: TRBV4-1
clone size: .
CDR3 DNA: TGCGCCAGCAGCCAAGATTCGAGGGGTAACTATGGCTACACCTTC
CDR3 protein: CASSQDSRGNYGYTF

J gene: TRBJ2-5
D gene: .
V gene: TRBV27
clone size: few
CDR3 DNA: TGTGCCAGCAGTTGGGGCCGGGGGGAGACCCAGTACTTC
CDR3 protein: CASSWGRGETQYF

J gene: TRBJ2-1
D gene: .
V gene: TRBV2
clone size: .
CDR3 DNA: TGTGCCAGCAGTGAATGGGGGCCCAATGAGCAGTTCTTC
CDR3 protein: CASSEWGPNEQFF

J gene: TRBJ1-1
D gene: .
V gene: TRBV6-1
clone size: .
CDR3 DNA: TGTGCCAGCAGTGAGAGACTCCACACTGAAGCTTTCTTT
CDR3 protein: CASSERLHTEAFF

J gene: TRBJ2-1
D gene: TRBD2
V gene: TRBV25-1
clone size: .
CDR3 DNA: TGTGCCAGCAGTGAAGGACTAGCGGTTAGGAGCTCCTACAATGAGCAGTTCTTC
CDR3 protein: CASSEGLAVRSSYNEQFF

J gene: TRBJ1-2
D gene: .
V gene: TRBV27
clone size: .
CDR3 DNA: TGTGCCAGTCAGCCTTCGGGGGTTTTAGCTAACTATGGCTACACCTTC
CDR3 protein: CASQPSGVLANYGYTF

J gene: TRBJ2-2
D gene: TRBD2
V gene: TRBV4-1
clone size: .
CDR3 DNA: TGCGCCAGCAGCCAAACCGGGACTAGTGTTGGGGAGCTGTTTTTT
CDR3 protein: CASSQTGTSVGELFF

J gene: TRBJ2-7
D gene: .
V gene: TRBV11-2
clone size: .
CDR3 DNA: TGTGCCAGCAGCTTAGATCGGGGTAGAAGCGACGAGCAGTACTTC
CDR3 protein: CASSLDRGRSDEQYF

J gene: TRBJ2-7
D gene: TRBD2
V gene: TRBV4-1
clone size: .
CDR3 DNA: TGCGCCAGCAGCCCCCAGCCGGGACTAGCGGGAGTAAGAGGCGAGCAGTACTTC
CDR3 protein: CASSPQPGLAGVRGEQYF

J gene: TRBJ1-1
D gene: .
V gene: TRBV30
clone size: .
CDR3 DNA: TGTGCCTGGAGTGCTACAACGAACACTGAAGCTTTCTTT
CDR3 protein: CAWSATTNTEAFF

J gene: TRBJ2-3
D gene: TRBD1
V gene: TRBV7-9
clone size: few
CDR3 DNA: TGTGCCAGCAGCTGGACAGGGGTTGAAGCTTCAGATACGCAGTATTTT
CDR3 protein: CASSWTGVEASDTQYF

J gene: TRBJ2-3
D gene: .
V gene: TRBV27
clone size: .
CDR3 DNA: TGTGCCAGCACCCCGCCCGGAACAGATACGCAGTATTTT
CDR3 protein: CASTPPGTDTQYF

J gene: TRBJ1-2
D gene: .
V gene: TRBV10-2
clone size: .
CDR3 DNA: TGCGCCAGCAGTGAGCAGGTTTCGGTAGGTGGCTACACCTTC
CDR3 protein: CASSEQVSVGGYTF

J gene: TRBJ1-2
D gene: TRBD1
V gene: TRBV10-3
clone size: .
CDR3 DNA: TGTGCCATCAGTGGAACAGGGGCGGCCTTCTATGGCTACACCTTC
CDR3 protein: CAISGTGAAFYGYTF

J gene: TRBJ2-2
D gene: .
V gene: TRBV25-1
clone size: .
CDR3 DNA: TGTGCCAGCAGTGAATCAGGAGTGGTCGGGGAGCTGTTTTTT
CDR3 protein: CASSESGVVGELFF

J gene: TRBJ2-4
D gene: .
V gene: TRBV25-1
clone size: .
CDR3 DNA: TGTGCCAGCAGTCCCGTGGGAGCCAAAAACATTCAGTACTTC
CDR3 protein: CASSPVGAKNIQYF

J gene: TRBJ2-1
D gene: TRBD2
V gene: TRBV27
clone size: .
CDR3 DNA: TGTGCCAGCAGTGGGACTAGCGCAGTGCGTGAGCAGTTCTTC
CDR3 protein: CASSGTSAVREQFF